This T cell receptor (beta chain) was sequenced in a study of T cells expressing NK-cell markers. In the study overall: Sorted CD3+CD56+NKG2C+, CD3+CD56+NKG2C- and CD3+CD56-NKG2C+ T-cell subsets were beta-chain profiled. HCMV serostatus: most of the eight sequenced donors positive, one negative. Notes on the study in general: More than 5 donors showed dominant NKG2C+ clonotypes comprising roughly 1.0-7.5% of their CD8+ T cells.

The CDR3 is 15 residues long. Germline V gene lookup returns CDR1 SGHTA and CDR2 FQGTGA. Note on this clonotype: Its target is unknown.

Each CDR3 protein gets one entry in TCRdb, which reprocessed the 5' RACE reads and gives no DNA. The sample shows 200,000 to 300,000 distinct CDR3 sequences, and 3.5% to 5% sits with its ten largest clones. Material: blood T cells: a sorted CD56 or NKG2C T cell subset, CD4+ or CD8+ T cells, or bulk PBMC T cells (not recorded which). This sequence joins TRBV7-3 and TRBJ2-3; lacking DNA, the TRBD1 call made by TCRdb goes unchecked. The origin of this receptor is a woman aged 18 to 75 in good health. CDR3 residues: CASSFPGASTDTQYF. Drawing the rest from reference TRBV7-3 and TRBJ2-3, the complete variable domain is GAGVSQTPSNKVTEKGKYVELRCDPISGHTALYWYRQSLGQGPEFLIYFQGTGAADDSGLPNDRFFAVRPEGSVSTLKIQRTERGDSAVYLCASSFPGASTDTQYFGPGTRLTVL.